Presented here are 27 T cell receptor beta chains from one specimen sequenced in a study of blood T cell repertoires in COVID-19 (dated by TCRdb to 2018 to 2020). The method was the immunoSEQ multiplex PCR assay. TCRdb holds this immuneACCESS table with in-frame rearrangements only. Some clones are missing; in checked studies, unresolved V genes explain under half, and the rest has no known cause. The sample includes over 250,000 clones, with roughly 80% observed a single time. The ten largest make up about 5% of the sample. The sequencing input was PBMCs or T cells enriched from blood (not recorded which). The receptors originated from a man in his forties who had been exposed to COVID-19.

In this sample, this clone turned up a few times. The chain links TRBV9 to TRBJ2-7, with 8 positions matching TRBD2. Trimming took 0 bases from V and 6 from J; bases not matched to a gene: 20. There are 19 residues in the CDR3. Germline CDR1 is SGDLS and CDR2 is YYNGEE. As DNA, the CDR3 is TGTGCCAGCAGCGTAGGACTCGGGAGGGTAATTTCCTCTACTAGCGAGCAGTACTTC. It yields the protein CASSVGLGRVISSTSEQYF.

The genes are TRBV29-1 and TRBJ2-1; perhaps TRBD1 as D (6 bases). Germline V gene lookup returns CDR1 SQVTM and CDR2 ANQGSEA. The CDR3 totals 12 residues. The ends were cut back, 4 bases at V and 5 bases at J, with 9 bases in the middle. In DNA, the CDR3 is TGCAGCGTTGCGGACAGAAACAATGAGCAGTTCTTC. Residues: CSVADRNNEQFF.

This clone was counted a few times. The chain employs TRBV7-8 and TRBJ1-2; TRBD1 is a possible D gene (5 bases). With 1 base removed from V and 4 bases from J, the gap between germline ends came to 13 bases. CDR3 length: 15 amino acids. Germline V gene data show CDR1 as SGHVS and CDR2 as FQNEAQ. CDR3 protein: CASSLEGSAPYGYTF. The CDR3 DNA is TGTGCCAGCAGCTTAGAGGGGTCAGCACCCTATGGCTACACCTTC.

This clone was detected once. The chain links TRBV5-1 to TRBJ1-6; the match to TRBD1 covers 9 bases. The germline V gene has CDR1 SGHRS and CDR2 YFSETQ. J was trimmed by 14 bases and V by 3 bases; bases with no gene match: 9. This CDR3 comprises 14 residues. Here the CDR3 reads CASSSGQGIFTLHF. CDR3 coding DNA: TGCGCCAGCAGCTCGGGACAGGGAATTTTCACCCTCCACTTT.

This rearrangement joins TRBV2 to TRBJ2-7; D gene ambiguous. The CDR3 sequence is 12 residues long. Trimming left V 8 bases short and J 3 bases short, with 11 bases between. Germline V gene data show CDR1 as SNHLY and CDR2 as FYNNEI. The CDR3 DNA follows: TGTGCCAGCTTGGCTAGTCGCTACGAGCAGTACTTC. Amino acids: CASLASRYEQYF.

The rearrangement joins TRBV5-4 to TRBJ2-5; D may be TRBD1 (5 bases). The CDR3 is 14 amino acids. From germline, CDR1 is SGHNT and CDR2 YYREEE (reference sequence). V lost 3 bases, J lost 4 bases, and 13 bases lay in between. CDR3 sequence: CASSSPGSGETQYF. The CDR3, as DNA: TGTGCCAGCAGCTCCCCAGGGTCAGGAGAGACCCAGTACTTC.

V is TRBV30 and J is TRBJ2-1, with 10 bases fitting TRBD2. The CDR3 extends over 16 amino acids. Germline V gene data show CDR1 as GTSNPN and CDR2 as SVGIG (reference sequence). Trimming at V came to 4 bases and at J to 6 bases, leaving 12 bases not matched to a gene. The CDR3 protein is CAWISPLAGVRNEQFF. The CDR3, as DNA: TGTGCCTGGATATCCCCCCTAGCGGGAGTTCGCAATGAGCAGTTCTTC. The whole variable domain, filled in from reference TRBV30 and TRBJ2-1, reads SQTIHQWPATLVQPVGSPLSLECTVEGTSNPNLYWYRQAAGRGLQLLFYSVGIGQISSEVPQNLSASRPQDRQFILSSKKLLLSDSGFYLCAWISPLAGVRNEQFFGPGTRLTVL.

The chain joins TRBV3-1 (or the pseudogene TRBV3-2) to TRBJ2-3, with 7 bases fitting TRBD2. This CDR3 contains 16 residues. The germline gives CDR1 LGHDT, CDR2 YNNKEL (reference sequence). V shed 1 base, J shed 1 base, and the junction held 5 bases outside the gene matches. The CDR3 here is CASSQALAEGTDTQYF. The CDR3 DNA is TGTGCCAGCAGCCAAGCCCTAGCGGAGGGCACAGATACGCAGTATTTT.

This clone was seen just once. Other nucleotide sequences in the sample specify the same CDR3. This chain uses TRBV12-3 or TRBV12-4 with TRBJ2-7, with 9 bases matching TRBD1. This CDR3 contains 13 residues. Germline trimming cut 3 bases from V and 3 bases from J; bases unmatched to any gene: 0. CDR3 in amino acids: CASSLGQGYEQYF. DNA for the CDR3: TGTGCCAGCAGTTTGGGACAGGGCTACGAGCAGTACTTC.

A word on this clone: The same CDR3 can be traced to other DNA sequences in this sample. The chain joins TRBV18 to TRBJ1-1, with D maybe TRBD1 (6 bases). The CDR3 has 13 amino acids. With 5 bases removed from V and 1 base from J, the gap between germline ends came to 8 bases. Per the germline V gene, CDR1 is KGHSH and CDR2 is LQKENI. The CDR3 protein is CASSRQENTEAFF. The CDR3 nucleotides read TGTGCCAGCTCAAGACAGGAGAACACTGAAGCTTTCTTT.

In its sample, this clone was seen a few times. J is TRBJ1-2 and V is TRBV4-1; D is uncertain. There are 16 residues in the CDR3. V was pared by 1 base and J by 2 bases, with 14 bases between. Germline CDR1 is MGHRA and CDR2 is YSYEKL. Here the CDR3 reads CASSQGPAAGNYGYTF. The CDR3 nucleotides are TGCGCCAGCAGCCAAGGACCGGCTGCGGGAAACTATGGCTACACCTTC.

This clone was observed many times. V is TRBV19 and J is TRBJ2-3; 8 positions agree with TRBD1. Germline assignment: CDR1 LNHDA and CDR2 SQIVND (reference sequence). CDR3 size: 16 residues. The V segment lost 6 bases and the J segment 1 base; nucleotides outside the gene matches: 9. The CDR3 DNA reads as TGTGCCAGTAGCCCCGACCTGACAGGGGGCACAGATACGCAGTATTTT. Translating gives CASSPDLTGGTDTQYF.

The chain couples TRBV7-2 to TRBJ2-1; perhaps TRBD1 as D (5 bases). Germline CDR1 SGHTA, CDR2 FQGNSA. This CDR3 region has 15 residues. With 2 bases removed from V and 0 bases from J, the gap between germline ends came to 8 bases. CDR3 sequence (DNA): TGTGCCAGCAGCTTATGGGGCAGCTCCTACAATGAGCAGTTCTTC. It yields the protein CASSLWGSSYNEQFF.

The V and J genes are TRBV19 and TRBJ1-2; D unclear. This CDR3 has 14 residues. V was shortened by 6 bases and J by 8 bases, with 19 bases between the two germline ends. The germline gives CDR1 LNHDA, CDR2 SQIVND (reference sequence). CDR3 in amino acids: CASRSREPRSGYTF. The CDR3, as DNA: TGTGCCAGTAGGAGCCGGGAACCCCGTAGCGGCTACACCTTC. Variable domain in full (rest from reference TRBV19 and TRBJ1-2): DGGITQSPKYLFRKEGQNVTLSCEQNLNHDAMYWYRQDPGQGLRLIYYSQIVNDFQKGDIAEGYSVSREKKESFPLTVTSAQKNPTAFYLCASRSREPRSGYTFGSGTRLTVV.

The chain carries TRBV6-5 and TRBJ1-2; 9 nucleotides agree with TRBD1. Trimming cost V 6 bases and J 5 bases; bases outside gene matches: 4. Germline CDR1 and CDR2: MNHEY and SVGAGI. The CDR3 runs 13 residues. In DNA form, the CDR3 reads TGTGCCAGCAGACCGGGACAGGGTTATGGCTACACCTTC. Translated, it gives CASRPGQGYGYTF.

CDR3 amino acids: CASSQTTGGIFTEAFF. In DNA, the CDR3 is TGCGCCAGCAGCCAAACGACAGGGGGAATTTTCACTGAAGCTTTCTTT. The chain has TRBV4-1 and TRBJ1-1; TRBD1 matches at 9 bases. After removal of 2 bases from V and 4 bases from J, the junction contained 8 bases not matched to a gene. Germline values: CDR1 MGHRA, CDR2 YSYEKL. The CDR3 length is 16 residues.

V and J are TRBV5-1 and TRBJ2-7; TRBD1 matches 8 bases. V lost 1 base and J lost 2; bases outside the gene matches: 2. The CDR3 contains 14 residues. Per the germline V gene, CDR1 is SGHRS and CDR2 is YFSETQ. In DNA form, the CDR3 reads TGCGCCAGCAGCTTGCAGGGGGCCGCCTACGAGCAGTACTTC. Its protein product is CASSLQGAAYEQYF.

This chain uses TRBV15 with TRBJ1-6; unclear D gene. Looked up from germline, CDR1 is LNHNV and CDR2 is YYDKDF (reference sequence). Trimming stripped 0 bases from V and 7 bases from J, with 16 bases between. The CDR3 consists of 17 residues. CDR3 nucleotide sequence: TGTGCCACCAGCAGAGATCTCCCCGACAACGGAAATTCACCCCTCCACTTT. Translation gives CATSRDLPDNGNSPLHF.

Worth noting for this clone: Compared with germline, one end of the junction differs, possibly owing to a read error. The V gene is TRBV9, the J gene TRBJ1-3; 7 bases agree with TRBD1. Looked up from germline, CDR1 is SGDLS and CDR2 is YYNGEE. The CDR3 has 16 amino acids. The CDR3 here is CASSVGSGTAGNTIYF. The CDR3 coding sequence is TGTGCCAGCAGCGTAGGTTCCGGGACAGCTGGGAACACCATATATTTT.

The chain's CDR3 is CASSQTATSLTYF. CDR3 DNA sequence: TGTGCCAGCAGCCAAACCGCGACTAGCCTGACGTACTTC. The chain couples TRBV3-1 (or the pseudogene TRBV3-2) to TRBJ2-5, with TRBD2 identical over 7 bases. V was pared by 2 bases and J by 13 bases, with 10 bases of the junction left unmatched. The length of the CDR3 is 13 residues. Per the germline V gene, CDR1 is LGHDT and CDR2 is YNNKEL (reference sequence).

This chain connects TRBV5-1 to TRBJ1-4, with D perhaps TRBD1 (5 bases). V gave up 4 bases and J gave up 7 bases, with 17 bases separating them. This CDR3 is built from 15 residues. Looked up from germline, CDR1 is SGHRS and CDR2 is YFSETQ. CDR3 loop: CASSASGTGAEKLFF. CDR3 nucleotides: TGCGCCAGCAGCGCATCCGGGACGGGAGCTGAAAAACTGTTTTTT.

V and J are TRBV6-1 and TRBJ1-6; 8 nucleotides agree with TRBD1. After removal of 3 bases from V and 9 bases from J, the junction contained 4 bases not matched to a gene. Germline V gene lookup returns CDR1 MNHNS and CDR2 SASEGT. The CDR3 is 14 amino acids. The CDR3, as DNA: TGTGCCAGCAGTGAGAGGACAGGGTTTTCACCCCTCCACTTT. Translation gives CASSERTGFSPLHF.

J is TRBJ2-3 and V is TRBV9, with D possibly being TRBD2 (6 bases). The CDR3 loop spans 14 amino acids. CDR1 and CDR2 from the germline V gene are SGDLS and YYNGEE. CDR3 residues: CASGGAGRSDTQYF. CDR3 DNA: TGTGCTAGTGGGGGAGCGGGCCGGTCAGATACGCAGTATTTT.

As DNA, the CDR3 is TGTGCCAGCAGTCTGGGACACCTCGGAAATCAGCCCCAGCATTTT. Translated: CASSLGHLGNQPQHF. The chain employs TRBV5-6 and TRBJ1-5; D may be TRBD1 (6 bases). V was cut by 5 bases and J by 4 bases, with 16 bases left in between. Looked up from germline, CDR1 is SGHDT and CDR2 is YYEEEE. The CDR3 has 15 amino acids. The full variable domain, with the rest looked up from reference TRBV5-6 and TRBJ1-5, is DAGVTQSPTHLIKTRGQQVTLRCSPKSGHDTVSWYQQALGQGPQFIFQYYEEEERQRGNFPDRFSGHQFPNYSSELNVNALLLGDSALYLCASSLGHLGNQPQHFGDGTRLSIL.

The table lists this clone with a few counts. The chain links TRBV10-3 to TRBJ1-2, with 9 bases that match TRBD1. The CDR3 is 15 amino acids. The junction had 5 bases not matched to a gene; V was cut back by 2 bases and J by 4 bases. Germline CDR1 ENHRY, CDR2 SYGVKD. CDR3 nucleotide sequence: TGTGCCATCAGTGAGAGGACAGGGGTTACCTATGGCTACACCTTC. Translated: CAISERTGVTYGYTF.

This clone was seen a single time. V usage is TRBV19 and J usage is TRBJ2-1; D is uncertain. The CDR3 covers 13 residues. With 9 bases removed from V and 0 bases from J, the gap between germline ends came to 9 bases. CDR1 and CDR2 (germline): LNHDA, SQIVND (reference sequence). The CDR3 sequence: CASQESSYNEQFF. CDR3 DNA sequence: TGTGCCAGCCAAGAGAGCTCCTACAATGAGCAGTTCTTC.

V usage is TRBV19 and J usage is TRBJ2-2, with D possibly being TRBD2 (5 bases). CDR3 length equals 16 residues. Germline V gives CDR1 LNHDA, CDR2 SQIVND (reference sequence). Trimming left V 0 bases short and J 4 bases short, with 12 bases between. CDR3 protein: CASSIDPSTGTGELFF. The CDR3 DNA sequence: TGTGCCAGTAGTATAGATCCTAGCACGGGCACCGGGGAGCTGTTTTTT.